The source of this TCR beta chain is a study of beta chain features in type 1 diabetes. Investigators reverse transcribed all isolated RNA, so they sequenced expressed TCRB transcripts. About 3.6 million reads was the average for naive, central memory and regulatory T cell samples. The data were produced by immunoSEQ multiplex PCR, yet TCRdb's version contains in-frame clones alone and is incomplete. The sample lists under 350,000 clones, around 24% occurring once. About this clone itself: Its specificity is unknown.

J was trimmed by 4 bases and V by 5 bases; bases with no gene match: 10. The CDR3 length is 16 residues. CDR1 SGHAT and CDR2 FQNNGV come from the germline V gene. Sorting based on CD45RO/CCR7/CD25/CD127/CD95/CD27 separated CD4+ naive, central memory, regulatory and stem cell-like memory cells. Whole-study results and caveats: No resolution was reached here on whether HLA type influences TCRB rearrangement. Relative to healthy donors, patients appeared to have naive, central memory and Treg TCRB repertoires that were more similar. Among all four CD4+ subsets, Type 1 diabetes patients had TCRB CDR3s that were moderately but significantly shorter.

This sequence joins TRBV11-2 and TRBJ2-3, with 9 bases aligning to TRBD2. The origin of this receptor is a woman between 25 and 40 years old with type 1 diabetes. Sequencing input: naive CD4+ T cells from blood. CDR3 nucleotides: TGTGCCAGCAGCCAAAACGAAGCGGGAGGCCCAGATACGCAGTATTTT. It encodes CASSQNEAGGPDTQYF.